This TCR beta chain was captured in a study of identical twins. Notes on the study in general: Not following the same donors, the study drew its conclusions from cross-sectional statistical analysis. Out-of-frame sharing of TCR alpha in monozygotic twins was underestimated by models. Insertions ran lower in abundant cord blood beta clonotypes, though not in memory repertoires.

Unique molecular identifiers were present on the cDNA, which also gained a universal primer site by template switching. TCRdb re-derived calls from the 5' RACE reads in MiXCR, one entry per CDR3 protein. The sample includes under 1 million distinct CDR3 sequences, 9% to 15% of them seen just once. The table lists this clonotype with a few counts. Its antigen remains unknown. The V gene end was trimmed by 6 bases and the J gene end by 9 bases; junction bases not matched to a gene: 14. The CDR3 extends over 16 amino acids. Germline CDR1 MNHEY, CDR2 SVGEGT. This same sample was also taken into another study, of yellow fever vaccine responses in identical twins.

This chain connects TRBV6-2 or TRBV6-3 to TRBJ2-4, with TRBD2 matching 10 bases. This TCR was recovered from a woman between 18 and 30 years old in good health. The sequenced material came from PBMCs. CDR3 nucleotides: TGTGCCAGCAGGGGCCTAGCGGGAGACCCGCTGGGCATTCAGTACTTC. Translation: CASRGLAGDPLGIQYF.